These T cell receptor beta chains were read from a single sample in a study of a mutant IDH1 vaccine in newly diagnosed glioma. Their specific antigens are unknown. This table comes from immunoSEQ multiplex PCR, and its TCRdb copy is limited to in-frame clones, with some not included. Among about 55,000 clones, about 80% were seen once, and the ten largest hold 6.2%. This specimen was PBMCs, taken from a glioma patient whose treatment included an IDH1 peptide vaccine. Receptors were obtained from a man in his forties with glioma. CDR3s include the opening cysteine and the closing phenylalanine or tryptophan. Each record gives: V gene, clone size, D gene, J gene, CDR3 DNA, CDR3 protein. The D gene is left open where the match is weak. Expanded clones get a size class; other rows say once, few or many, or leave the size out.

TRBV4-2	few	TRBD2	TRBJ2-7	TGTGCCAGCAGCCAAGCGACTAGCGGGGCCAAATACGAGCAGTACTTC	CASSQATSGAKYEQYF
TRBV5-4	.	.	TRBJ1-2	TGTGCCAGCAGCTATGCAAACAATTATGGCTACACCTTC	CASSYANNYGYTF
TRBV7-9	once	.	TRBJ2-7	TGTGCCAGCAGCTTAAAATACGAGCAGTACTTC	CASSLKYEQYF
TRBV6-1	.	.	TRBJ1-5	TGTGCCAGCAGTGAGAGAGGAGATAGCAATCAGCCCCAGCATTTT	CASSERGDSNQPQHF
TRBV29-1	.	.	TRBJ1-4	TGCAGCGTCCGGACAGCTCAGGAGCTTGAAAAACTGTTTTTT	CSVRTAQELEKLFF
TRBV6-5	.	TRBD1	TRBJ1-6	TGTGCCAGCAGTACGACAGGGGATTCACCCCTCCACTTT	CASSTTGDSPLHF
TRBV7-6	.	TRBD1	TRBJ1-3	TGTGCCAGCAGCTTCGGGACAGGGGAAGGAAACACCATATATTTT	CASSFGTGEGNTIYF
TRBV27	.	.	TRBJ1-6	TGTGCCAGCAGTTTCCGACAGGATAATTCACCCCTCCACTTT	CASSFRQDNSPLHF
TRBV9	few	TRBD1	TRBJ1-1	TGTGCCAGCAGCACAGGGGTGAACACTGAAGCTTTCTTT	CASSTGVNTEAFF
TRBV5-6	.	.	TRBJ2-6	TGTGCCAGCAGCTTGTTTGGGGGGCTGGGCTCTGGGGCCAACGTCCTGACTTTC	CASSLFGGLGSGANVLTF
TRBV25-1	.	.	TRBJ2-2	TGTGCCAGCAGACCTACAGGGCCGAACACCGGGGAGCTGTTTTTT	CASRPTGPNTGELFF
TRBV13	.	.	TRBJ2-5	TGTGCCAGCAGCTTAGGGGACAGAAAGTACCAAGAGACCCAGTACTTC	CASSLGDRKYQETQYF
TRBV2	.	.	TRBJ1-2	TGTGCCAGCAGTGAAGGCGCGGCGGGGGATGGCTACACCTTC	CASSEGAAGDGYTF
TRBV19	.	.	TRBJ1-6	TGTGCCAGTAGTCCGTCGATTTGGCAAGACTCCTATAATTCACCCCTCCACTTT	CASSPSIWQDSYNSPLHF
TRBV7-5	.	.	TRBJ2-2	TGTGCCAGAAGCCCTCCGGGACTAGCGGGGGGGAACACCGGGGAGCTGTTTTTT	CARSPPGLAGGNTGELFF
TRBV5-1	.	.	TRBJ1-5	TGCGCCAGCAGCTTGGGGCCGAATAGCAATCAGCCCCAGCATTTT	CASSLGPNSNQPQHF
TRBV27	.	TRBD2	TRBJ2-2	TGTGCCAGCAGGCCCTCCGGGACTAGCGGCTCGTGGGGGGAGCTGTTTTTT	CASRPSGTSGSWGELFF
TRBV7-9	.	.	TRBJ2-2	TGTGCCAGCAGCCCAAGGGGGGCAGCGAACACCGGGGAGCTGTTTTTT	CASSPRGAANTGELFF
TRBV7-2	.	TRBD1	TRBJ1-2	TGTGCCAGCAGCTTAAGACAGGGGGCTGGCTACACCTTC	CASSLRQGAGYTF
TRBV2	.	.	TRBJ1-5	TGTGCCAGCAGTCCCGCGGGGGGGCGCAATCAGCCCCAGCATTTT	CASSPAGGRNQPQHF
TRBV9	.	.	TRBJ1-4	TGTGCCAGCAGCAAAAAGGGGTCTAATGAAAAACTGTTTTTT	CASSKKGSNEKLFF
TRBV9	.	.	TRBJ2-3	TGTGCCAGCAGCGTGAGTGGGGGAGGCACAGATACGCAGTATTTT	CASSVSGGGTDTQYF
TRBV5-1	.	.	TRBJ2-5	TGCGCCAGCAGCTCGGGATTCTTACGGGAGACCCAGTACTTC	CASSSGFLRETQYF
TRBV6-1	once	.	TRBJ1-6	TGTGCCAGCAGTCGCGACAGGATGAATTCACCCCTCCACTTT	CASSRDRMNSPLHF
TRBV19	.	TRBD1	TRBJ1-1	TGTGCCAGTAGTCCAGGACAGGGGGCCTCCGGGGACACTGAAGCTTTCTTT	CASSPGQGASGDTEAFF
TRBV18	.	TRBD1	TRBJ1-5	TGTGCCAGCTCATCAAGACAGGGAGGAAGCAATCAGCCCCAGCATTTT	CASSSRQGGSNQPQHF
TRBV5-6	.	.	TRBJ2-7	TGTGCCAGCAGCTCAGGGACGACGGACGAGCAGTACTTC	CASSSGTTDEQYF
TRBV11-2	few	.	TRBJ2-5	TGTGCCAGCAGCTTAGTGGGCCCAGGACCCTCGGAGACCCAGTACTTC	CASSLVGPGPSETQYF
TRBV27	once	.	TRBJ1-1	TGTGCCAGCAGTCCCTGGGGCGGGGTGGTTAGCACTGAAGCTTTCTTT	CASSPWGGVVSTEAFF
TRBV9	once	.	TRBJ1-2	TGTGCCAGCAGCGGGAGGGATGGCTACACCTTC	CASSGRDGYTF
TRBV6-5	.	.	TRBJ1-1	TGTGCCAGCAGTTATGACTGGCGGGGGGACACTGAAGCTTTCTTT	CASSYDWRGDTEAFF
TRBV27	.	.	TRBJ1-2	TGTGCCAGCAGGGCGGAAATGGGTGGCTACACCTTC	CASRAEMGGYTF
TRBV6-1	.	TRBD1	TRBJ2-7	TGTGCCAGCAGTGAAGGACAGGGATTGTTCTACGAGCAGTACTTC	CASSEGQGLFYEQYF
TRBV7-2	once	.	TRBJ2-7	TGTGCCAGCAGCTCCCAGCGTCCTGCCTACGAGCAGTACTTC	CASSSQRPAYEQYF
TRBV4-2	.	.	TRBJ2-7	TGTGCCAGCAGCCAAGAGGGGTTCAACCCCAGCTCCTACGAGCAGTACTTC	CASSQEGFNPSSYEQYF
TRBV5-1	.	.	TRBJ1-5	TGCGCCAGCAGCTTGGGGGCGGGGGTCCAGCCCCAGCATTTT	CASSLGAGVQPQHF
TRBV14	.	.	TRBJ2-3	TGTGCCAGCAGCCAATGGGCAGGGAATCGTGAAGATACGCAGTATTTT	CASSQWAGNREDTQYF
TRBV2	.	.	TRBJ1-2	TGTGCCAGCAGTGAATACGGGAGGGAAGGCTACACCTTC	CASSEYGREGYTF
TRBV5-6	.	TRBD1	TRBJ1-1	TGTGCCAGCAGCCTCCGGGACAGGGGAGTTCGTGGGACTGAAGCTTTCTTT	CASSLRDRGVRGTEAFF
TRBV4-2	.	.	TRBJ2-1	TGTGCCAGCAATGAGGCCATAGTAAAGGATGAGCAGTTCTTC	CASNEAIVKDEQFF
TRBV5-1	.	.	TRBJ2-7	TGCGCCAGCAGCTTGGTAGTAGGACAGAGCTCCTACGAGCAGTACTTC	CASSLVVGQSSYEQYF